These 31 T cell receptor beta chains were all obtained from the same sample, sequenced in a study of T cell repertoires in cytomegalovirus infection. One entry per CDR3 protein, called by TCRdb with MiXCR from the reads. Of hundreds of thousands of distinct CDR3 sequences in the sample, 30% to 40% were seen once. The antigens for these receptors are not known. The input for sequencing was cultured PBMCs, taken from culture after CMV antigen stimulation. All receptors derive from a human donor in good health (CMV status not recorded). Some clones in this sample may be carry-over from other donors' samples.

This clonotype turned up a few times. V is TRBV7-2 and J is TRBJ2-7, with D unresolved. The CDR3 spans 14 residues. CDR1 and CDR2 (germline): SGHTA, FQGNSA. V was trimmed by 1 base and J by 1 base, leaving 8 bases between them. The CDR3 DNA reads as TGTGCCAGCAGCTTAGGACTCATTTCCTACGAGCAGTACTTC. Its protein is CASSLGLISYEQYF.

The rearrangement uses TRBV20-1 and TRBJ2-3, with 9 positions matching TRBD2. This CDR3 region has 20 residues. Germline assignment: CDR1 DFQATT and CDR2 SNEGSKA (reference sequence). V lost 0 bases and J lost 4; bases outside the gene matches: 20. The CDR3 DNA reads TGCAGTGCTAGAGATCGATCGAATGGCGGGAGGGCCTGGAACGCAGATACGCAGTATTTT. Translating gives CSARDRSNGGRAWNADTQYF.

In its sample, this clonotype was seen a few times. CDR3 coding DNA: TGTGCCAGCAGTCGGACTAGCGGGAGCCAGGGAAATGAGCAGTTCTTC. Residues: CASSRTSGSQGNEQFF. The chain recombines TRBV6-8 with TRBJ2-1; 13 bases fit TRBD2. Germline trimming cut 5 bases from V and 7 bases from J; bases unmatched to any gene: 8. CDR1 and CDR2 from the germline V gene are MNHGY and SAAAGT. CDR3 length: 16 residues.

This chain links TRBV29-1 with TRBJ2-7; 7 nucleotides line up with TRBD1. Germline CDR1 reads SQVTM; CDR2 reads ANQGSEA. The junction had 4 bases not matched to a gene; V was cut back by 4 bases and J by 4 bases. This CDR3 region has 12 residues. Here the CDR3 DNA reads TGCAGCGTTGCCGTCAGGGGGTACGAGCAGTACTTC. Translating it yields CSVAVRGYEQYF.

The genes are TRBV18 and TRBJ1-5; possibly TRBD1 for D (6 bases). The germline V gene has CDR1 KGHSH and CDR2 LQKENI. The V gene lost 3 bases and the J gene lost 5 bases, with 8 bases spanning the gap. This CDR3 region has 13 residues. This CDR3 is CASSPAGDQPQHF. The CDR3 DNA is TGTGCCAGCTCACCGGCAGGGGATCAGCCCCAGCATTTT.

V and J are TRBV6-5 and TRBJ2-1, with 10 bases lining up with TRBD2. The ends lost 2 bases at V and 7 bases at J; junction bases unmatched: 8. CDR1 is MNHEY, CDR2 SVGAGI, per germline. CDR3 length: 16 amino acids. CDR3 residues: CASSYGAGGPINEQFF. The CDR3 DNA reads as TGTGCCAGCAGTTACGGAGCGGGAGGGCCGATAAATGAGCAGTTCTTC.

This clonotype was recorded a few times. The chain recombines TRBV10-3 with TRBJ2-1; D is uncertain. CDR1 ENHRY and CDR2 SYGVKD come from the germline V gene. The CDR3 has 12 amino acids. V dropped 4 bases and J dropped 5 bases, with 6 bases sitting between them. The CDR3 region is CAISGHDNEQFF. In DNA, the CDR3 is TGTGCCATCAGTGGGCATGACAATGAGCAGTTCTTC.

V is TRBV11-2 and J is TRBJ2-1; the D gene is possibly TRBD1 (7 bases). Trimming took 3 bases from V and 10 from J, leaving 19 bases between them. In germline, CDR1 is SGHAT, CDR2 FQNNGV. The CDR3 consists of 15 residues. The CDR3: CASSLGTVDREEQFF. DNA for the CDR3: TGTGCCAGCAGCTTGGGGACAGTGGACCGGGAGGAGCAGTTCTTC.

In its sample, this clonotype was seen a few times. J is TRBJ2-7 and V is TRBV19; 10 nucleotides line up with TRBD1. This CDR3 region has 18 residues. Trimming cost V 7 bases and J 4 bases; bases outside gene matches: 19. Germline V gene sequence: CDR1 LNHDA, CDR2 SQIVND (reference sequence). The CDR3 is CASTPPSAVGQGRYEQYF. CDR3 bases: TGTGCCAGTACCCCCCCATCGGCTGTGGGACAGGGGAGGTACGAGCAGTACTTC.

This clonotype showed up many times. The DNA of the CDR3 is TGTGCCAGCAGTTTATCCCTCGGCGGGGGGCTGGAGGGCTACACCTTC. This translates into CASSLSLGGGLEGYTF. The chain is built from TRBV27 and TRBJ1-2, with a tentative D call TRBD1 (6 bases). CDR3 length equals 16 residues. V dropped 0 bases and J dropped 8 bases, with 19 bases sitting between them. Germline CDR1 and CDR2: MNHEY and SMNVEV (reference sequence).

V and J are TRBV7-2 and TRBJ2-5; a possible D gene is TRBD2 (7 bases). V lost 5 bases and J 5 bases, leaving 21 bases between the germline ends. The CDR3 is 16 amino acids. Germline V gene lookup returns CDR1 SGHTA and CDR2 FQGNSA. The CDR3 DNA follows: TGTGCCAGCAGCCGCGATCCTGGGGGGGCCCGGGAGACCCAGTACTTC. Amino acid sequence: CASSRDPGGARETQYF.

Only a few counts were recorded for this clonotype. The chain carries TRBV4-1 and TRBJ2-3, with unresolved D. The CDR3 sequence is 12 residues long. V was shortened by 0 bases and J by 6 bases, with 4 bases between the two germline ends. Germline V CDR1 and CDR2: MGHRA, YSYEKL. CDR3 sequence (DNA): TGCGCCAGCAGCCAAGAGAGGGATACGCAGTATTTT. Protein product: CASSQERDTQYF.

The chain carries TRBV5-6 and TRBJ2-5; D gene uncertain. CDR1 SGHDT and CDR2 YYEEEE come from the germline V gene. CDR3 length: 13 residues. Trimming took off 0 bases at V and 0 bases at J, with 3 bases between the two ends. CDR3 sequence: CASSLVDQETQYF. CDR3 coding DNA: TGTGCCAGCAGCTTGGTGGACCAAGAGACCCAGTACTTC. The whole variable domain, filled in from reference TRBV5-6 and TRBJ2-5, reads DAGVTQSPTHLIKTRGQQVTLRCSPKSGHDTVSWYQQALGQGPQFIFQYYEEEERQRGNFPDRFSGHQFPNYSSELNVNALLLGDSALYLCASSLVDQETQYFGPGTRLLVL.

In this sample, this clonotype turned up a few times. The J gene is TRBJ1-2, the V gene TRBV13; D remains ambiguous. CDR1 is PRHDT, CDR2 FYEKMQ, per germline (reference sequence). CDR3 size: 15 residues. V gave up 5 bases and J gave up 4 bases, with 17 bases separating them. CDR3 sequence reads: CASSLQRENSYGYTF. CDR3 coding DNA: TGTGCCAGCAGCCTCCAACGCGAGAATAGCTATGGCTACACCTTC.

This clonotype was detected a few times. This rearrangement joins TRBV5-4 to TRBJ2-3; 7 bases are shared with TRBD2. The CDR3 runs to 16 residues. The germline gives CDR1 SGHNT, CDR2 YYREEE (reference sequence). The ends lost 1 base at V and 0 bases at J; junction bases unmatched: 5. The CDR3 nucleotides read TGTGCCAGCAGCTTGCGTCTAGCGGCTAGCACAGATACGCAGTATTTT. Encoded protein: CASSLRLAASTDTQYF.

The chain has TRBV14 and TRBJ2-3; D possibly matches TRBD1 or TRBD2 (7 bases each). V dropped 1 base and J dropped 5 bases, with 13 bases sitting between them. This CDR3 region has 15 residues. Per the germline V gene, CDR1 is SGHDN and CDR2 is FVKESK. The CDR3 region is CASSQGQGGRDTQYF. CDR3 bases: TGTGCCAGCAGCCAAGGACAGGGCGGGAGAGATACGCAGTATTTT. The variable domain in full, completed from reference TRBV14 and TRBJ2-3, reads EAGVTQFPSHSVIEKGQTVTLRCDPISGHDNLYWYRRVMGKEIKFLLHFVKESKQDESGMPNNRFLAERTGGTYSTLKVQPAELEDSGVYFCASSQGQGGRDTQYFGPGTRLTVL.

This clonotype appeared a few times. V gene TRBV6-4 combines with J gene TRBJ2-3; D remains unclear. The germline V gene has CDR1 MRHNA and CDR2 SNTAGT. The CDR3 has 16 amino acids. The ends were cut back, 0 bases at V and 1 base at J, with 11 bases in the middle. The chain's CDR3 is CASSDSWGQGTDTQYF. CDR3 nucleotides: TGTGCCAGCAGTGACTCGTGGGGTCAGGGCACAGATACGCAGTATTTT.

This clonotype was counted ten times or more. The chain combines TRBV7-2 with TRBJ1-4; D gene ambiguous. Germline-derived CDR1 and CDR2 are SGHTA and FQGNSA. V gave up 1 base and J gave up 10 bases, with 13 bases separating them. The CDR3 is 14 amino acids. CDR3 region: CASSLGREVTKLFF. The CDR3 region has the DNA TGTGCCAGCAGCTTAGGGCGGGAAGTTACAAAACTGTTTTTT.

This clonotype was detected only a few times. The chain recombines TRBV30 with TRBJ1-2; D is unresolved. Trimming shortened V by 1 base and J by 6 bases, and 6 bases separated the two germline ends. Germline-derived CDR1 and CDR2 are GTSNPN and SVGIG (reference sequence). This CDR3 has 11 amino acids. Written as DNA, the CDR3 is TGTGCCTGGAGTGGACGGCATGGCTACACCTTC. It specifies CAWSGRHGYTF.

This clonotype was detected ten times or more. The V gene is TRBV7-6, the J gene TRBJ1-2; a possible D gene is TRBD1 (6 bases). Germline V gives CDR1 SGHVS, CDR2 FNYEAQ. This CDR3 has 15 residues. V was clipped by 6 bases and J by 2 bases, with 16 bases between them. The CDR3 DNA follows: TGTGCCAGCAGTCAGGACAGATCCCCGAACTATGGCTACACCTTC. Translated, it gives CASSQDRSPNYGYTF. Variable domain in full (rest from reference TRBV7-6 and TRBJ1-2): GAGVSQSPRYKVTKRGQDVALRCDPISGHVSLYWYRQALGQGPEFLTYFNYEAQQDKSGLPNDRFSAERPEGSISTLTIQRTEQRDSAMYRCASSQDRSPNYGYTFGSGTRLTVV.

V gene TRBV7-9 combines with J gene TRBJ1-3; the D is unclear. V was pared by 0 bases and J by 4 bases, with 13 bases between. The germline V gene has CDR1 SEHNR and CDR2 FQNEAQ (reference sequence). The CDR3 has 16 amino acids. DNA of the CDR3: TGTGCCAGCAGCTTAGCAATTTCGAGTCGAGGAAACACCATATATTTT. The encoded protein is CASSLAISSRGNTIYF.

This clonotype was observed at least ten times. The J gene is TRBJ1-5, the V gene TRBV7-2; perhaps TRBD1 as D (6 bases). Trimming removed 0 bases at V and 6 bases at J, with 9 bases between. The CDR3 covers 14 residues. Germline-derived CDR1 and CDR2 are SGHTA and FQGNSA. The CDR3: CASSLAQGSQPQHF. CDR3 nucleotides: TGTGCCAGCAGCTTAGCACAGGGAAGTCAGCCCCAGCATTTT.

V usage is TRBV5-6 and J usage is TRBJ2-3; TRBD1 matches at 9 bases. The CDR3 is 16 amino acids. Germline-derived CDR1 and CDR2 are SGHDT and YYEEEE. Unmatched junction bases numbered 4, after V lost 2 bases and J lost 0 bases. The CDR3 region has the DNA TGTGCCAGCAGCTTAAACAGGGGGCTAAGCACAGATACGCAGTATTTT. It encodes CASSLNRGLSTDTQYF.

This clonotype was detected ten times or more. The chain employs TRBV7-2 and TRBJ1-1; 8 bases are shared with TRBD1. The CDR3 consists of 14 residues. The V segment lost 8 bases and the J segment 8 bases; nucleotides outside the gene matches: 13. CDR1 is SGHTA, CDR2 FQGNSA, per germline. The CDR3 nucleotides read TGTGCCAGCCAACAAATACAGGGGGGGGGAGAAGCTTTCTTT. It translates to CASQQIQGGGEAFF.

This clonotype was observed at least ten times. J is TRBJ2-7 and V is TRBV7-8; TRBD2 matches 9 bases. The CDR3 is made up of 16 amino acids. The trim removed 1 base at V and 5 bases at J, leaving 9 bases unmatched. CDR1 is SGHVS and CDR2 is FQNEAQ in the germline V gene. The CDR3 loop reads CASSLGGAGGPDEQYF. In nucleotides, the CDR3 is TGTGCCAGCAGCTTAGGCGGGGCGGGAGGGCCCGACGAGCAGTACTTC.

This chain links TRBV6-5 with TRBJ2-3, with TRBD1 as a possible D gene (5 bases). Trimming pared 5 bases from V and 3 bases from J, leaving 15 bases between. CDR1 is MNHEY, CDR2 SVGAGI, per germline. The CDR3 sequence is 15 residues long. Here the CDR3 reads CASSEQAERTDTQYF. The CDR3 DNA reads TGTGCCAGCAGTGAACAGGCGGAGAGGACAGATACGCAGTATTTT.

This chain uses TRBV24-1 with TRBJ2-1, with 7 positions matching TRBD1. Germline V lookup: CDR1 KGHDR, CDR2 SFDVKD. This CDR3 is built from 14 residues. J gave up 6 bases and V 2 bases, and 3 bases lay outside the gene matches. In DNA form, the CDR3 reads TGTGCCACCAGTGATTGGGGACAGAGCAATGAGCAGTTCTTC. Translation: CATSDWGQSNEQFF.

The chain employs TRBV11-1 and TRBJ2-1; D call uncertain. Germline assignment: CDR1 SGHAT and CDR2 FQDESV (reference sequence). The CDR3 extends over 14 amino acids. V lost 0 bases and J lost 7, with 10 bases in between. CDR3 region: CASSLAVTNNEQFF. CDR3 nucleotides: TGTGCCAGCAGCTTAGCTGTCACTAATAATGAGCAGTTCTTC.

The chain recombines TRBV7-6 with TRBJ1-2; 7 bases fit TRBD1. This CDR3 comprises 14 residues. The trim removed 2 bases at V and 6 bases at J, leaving 6 bases unmatched. Germline lookup yields CDR1 SGHVS and CDR2 FNYEAQ. CDR3 bases: TGTGCCAGCAGCTTACTGACAGGGTCTAATGGCTACACCTTC. Its protein product is CASSLLTGSNGYTF.

The V gene is TRBV2, the J gene TRBJ1-2; D gene ambiguous. The V and J ends lost 2 bases and 2 bases respectively, with 12 bases between them. CDR3 length equals 15 residues. Germline values: CDR1 SNHLY, CDR2 FYNNEI. Here the CDR3 DNA reads TGTGCCAGCAGTGAAATCGGTGCGCCGAACTATGGCTACACCTTC. It codes for CASSEIGAPNYGYTF.

This clonotype occurred once. The chain couples TRBV6-2 or TRBV6-3 to TRBJ2-7; no clear D. The germline V gene has CDR1 MNHEY and CDR2 SVGEGT. The CDR3 is 13 residues long. The V end lost 4 bases, the J end lost 6 bases, and 13 bases lay between the germline ends. The CDR3 DNA is TGTGCCAGCAGTTGGCCGGGCGCTTCCGAGCAGTACGTC. Its protein product is CASSWPGASEQYV.